This T cell receptor beta chain was retrieved from a study of shared clonotypes between healthy human individuals. The study, taken as a whole, reports: Compared with clonotypes that all four donors shared, non-shared clonotypes had lower generation probabilities.

Details on this clone: What it binds is not known.

This CDR3 has 16 amino acids. The J segment lost 5 bases and the V segment lost 0 bases, leaving 3 bases of the junction unmatched. CDR1 and CDR2 from the germline V gene are SGDLS and YYNGEE. The data were produced by immunoSEQ multiplex PCR, yet TCRdb's version contains in-frame clones alone and is incomplete. The profile shows about 1.5 million clones, roughly 96% of them singletons. The rearrangement joins TRBV9 to TRBJ2-5, with 14 bases matching TRBD2. The receptor's source is a man aged 25 to 40 in good health. Sequenced input: naive CD4+ T cells sorted from blood. The subset was: CD45RA+ positively selected. CDR3 nucleotide sequence: TGTGCCAGCAGCGTAGGACTAGCGGGAGGGTGGGAGACCCAGTACTTC. It yields the protein CASSVGLAGGWETQYF.